This TCR beta chain stems from a study of identical twins. The germline V gene has CDR1 KGHDR and CDR2 SFDVKD. There are 15 residues in the CDR3. V was clipped by 4 bases and J by 4 bases, with 16 bases between them. TCRdb reprocessed the 5' RACE reads with MiXCR, giving one entry per CDR3 protein. The profile covers fewer than 250,000 distinct CDR3 sequences, with roughly 7.5% appearing a single time and under 6% taken by the ten largest. The sample also formed part of further work on yellow fever vaccine responses in identical twins. This second study notes: It has been reported that, in twins, the vaccine T cell response seemed partly convergent and partly personalized.

This sequence originates from a woman between 18 and 29 years old in good health. The material sequenced was CD8+ T cells sorted from blood. The chain uses TRBV24-1 and TRBJ2-7; maybe TRBD1 (6 bases). In nucleotides, the CDR3 is TGTGCCACCAGTGAGACCGGGACAAGTCAGTACGAGCAGTACTTC. Amino acids: CATSETGTSQYEQYF.